Below are 32 T cell receptor beta chains sequenced from a single sample in a study of T cell repertoires in cytomegalovirus infection. For these receptors, no antigen is known. MiXCR was run by TCRdb on the reads, yielding one entry per CDR3 protein. The repertoire has almost 90,000 distinct CDR3 sequences, over 25% of them found once; the top ten carry approximately 75%. The sample consisted of CD8+ T cells from cultured PBMCs, taken from culture after CMV antigen stimulation. Source of these receptors: a human donor in good health (CMV status not recorded). Some clones in this sample may be carry-over from other donors' samples.

This clonotype was counted at least ten times. The chain joins TRBV27 to TRBJ1-5; D is possibly TRBD1 (6 bases). The germline V and J ends were trimmed by 6 bases and 5 bases, with 11 bases remaining between them. Germline V gene lookup returns CDR1 MNHEY and CDR2 SMNVEV (reference sequence). This CDR3 has 13 residues. The CDR3 DNA follows: TGTGCCAGCAGATCACCAGGGGATCAGCCCCAGCATTTT. Translating it yields CASRSPGDQPQHF.

This clonotype occurred a few times. The chain carries TRBV7-6 and TRBJ2-5; maybe TRBD2 (6 bases). Trimming cost V 5 bases and J 4 bases, with 20 bases left between them. In germline, CDR1 is SGHVS, CDR2 FNYEAQ. The CDR3 spans 16 residues. This CDR3 is CASSGEAGSEGETQYF. CDR3 sequence (DNA): TGTGCCAGCAGCGGAGAGGCAGGGTCGGAGGGAGAGACCCAGTACTTC.

This clonotype has just a few counts. This chain joins TRBV6-5 and TRBJ2-7; 9 bases fit TRBD2. CDR3 length equals 15 residues. Germline CDR1 is MNHEY and CDR2 is SVGAGI. The V gene end was trimmed by 2 bases and the J gene end by 7 bases; junction bases not matched to a gene: 9. The CDR3 DNA reads as TGTGCCAGCAGTTACAGTGGCGGGGGGGTGTGGGAGCAGTACTTC. It codes for CASSYSGGGVWEQYF.

The chain uses TRBV4-3 and TRBJ2-1; the match to TRBD1 covers 8 bases. The trim removed 5 bases at V and 6 bases at J, leaving 6 bases unmatched. The CDR3 contains 14 residues. In germline, CDR1 is LGHNA, CDR2 YSLEER. CDR3 sequence: CASSEGQGANEQFF. CDR3 DNA sequence: TGCGCCAGCAGCGAAGGCCAGGGGGCCAATGAGCAGTTCTTC.

The table lists this clonotype with a few counts. The rearrangement joins TRBV19 to TRBJ1-2; D uncertain. The V end lost 9 bases, the J end lost 7 bases, and 15 bases lay between the germline ends. Germline CDR1 LNHDA, CDR2 SQIVND (reference sequence). The CDR3 runs 12 residues. CDR3 region: CASYGGVSGYTF. Written as DNA, the CDR3 is TGTGCCAGCTATGGAGGCGTTTCTGGCTACACCTTC.

This clonotype was picked up a small number of times. V gene TRBV19 combines with J gene TRBJ2-5; 8 nucleotides align to TRBD1. The CDR3 is 15 residues long. V lost 3 bases to trimming and J lost 5 bases; unmatched junction nucleotides: 8. CDR1 LNHDA and CDR2 SQIVND come from the germline V gene (reference sequence). CDR3 nucleotides: TGTGCCAGTAGTATCACCCCGACAGGGGTCGAGACCCAGTACTTC. It codes for CASSITPTGVETQYF.

The genes are TRBV7-8 and TRBJ2-7; D is perhaps TRBD2 (6 bases). The CDR3 consists of 14 residues. CDR1 and CDR2 (germline): SGHVS, FQNEAQ. V lost 5 bases, J lost 4 bases, and 15 bases lay in between. The DNA of the CDR3 is TGTGCCAGCAGCGGTTCGAAGACTAGGTACGAGCAGTACTTC. Translating it yields CASSGSKTRYEQYF.

The rearrangement links TRBV10-3 to TRBJ2-7; 9 bases align to TRBD1. V lost 8 bases and J lost 2; bases outside the gene matches: 7. The CDR3 runs to 14 residues. Germline values: CDR1 ENHRY, CDR2 SYGVKD. The CDR3 reads CAIAFGTGTYEQYF. The CDR3 DNA follows: TGTGCCATCGCGTTTGGGACAGGGACCTACGAGCAGTACTTC.

A few counts support this clonotype. V usage is TRBV10-3 and J usage is TRBJ2-5, with D uncertain. With 4 bases removed from V and 4 bases from J, the gap between germline ends came to 7 bases. This CDR3 contains 12 residues. The germline gives CDR1 ENHRY, CDR2 SYGVKD. CDR3 coding DNA: TGTGCCATCAGTGTTAGTGGAGAGACCCAGTACTTC. This gives the protein CAISVSGETQYF.

This clonotype was seen a handful of times. As DNA, the CDR3 is TGTGCCAGCAGCTTAACTGAGCGGGGCACAGATACGCAGTATTTT. This encodes CASSLTERGTDTQYF. The V call is TRBV7-6, the J call TRBJ2-3; weak D call: TRBD2 (6 bases). Germline V gene sequence: CDR1 SGHVS, CDR2 FNYEAQ. Trimming shortened V by 2 bases and J by 1 base, and 10 bases separated the two germline ends. The CDR3 is 15 amino acids.

The sample holds a few counts of this clonotype. The genes are TRBV5-5 and TRBJ2-2, with TRBD1 identical over 8 bases. Germline-derived CDR1 and CDR2 are SGHKS and YYEKEE (reference sequence). The V segment lost 3 bases and the J segment 3 bases; nucleotides outside the gene matches: 1. The CDR3 has 14 residues. The chain's CDR3 is CASSSGGYTGELFF. In DNA, the CDR3 is TGTGCCAGCAGCTCAGGGGGCTACACCGGGGAGCTGTTTTTT.

This clonotype was counted between two and nine times. The chain couples TRBV28 to TRBJ1-6; TRBD1 matches at 7 bases. CDR1 and CDR2 (germline): MDHEN, SYDVKM. CDR3 length: 14 residues. Trimming cost V 6 bases and J 8 bases; bases outside gene matches: 7. The CDR3 DNA sequence: TGTGCCAGCAGCGAGACAGGGTGGGATTCACCCCTCCACTTT. Protein: CASSETGWDSPLHF.

The chain combines TRBV20-1 with TRBJ1-4; tentatively, D is TRBD1 (5 bases). Trimming cost V 6 bases and J 8 bases, with 19 bases left between them. Germline V gene sequence: CDR1 DFQATT, CDR2 SNEGSKA (reference sequence). The CDR3 extends over 14 amino acids. For the CDR3, the DNA is TGCAGTGCGCCAAAGGGACCCAGTGGGGAAAAACTGTTTTTT. As protein: CSAPKGPSGEKLFF.

On this clonotype: A much larger clone lies a single base off, so this may be a read error. The genes are TRBV7-2 and TRBJ2-1; tentatively, D is TRBD2 (5 bases). CDR1 is SGHTA and CDR2 is FQGNSA in the germline V gene. The germline V and J ends were trimmed by 5 bases and 7 bases, with 18 bases remaining between them. The CDR3 runs to 15 residues. Here the CDR3 reads CASSPLPGSYNEQFF. CDR3 coding DNA: TGTGCCAGCAGCCCGCTCCCGGGGAGTTATAATGAGCAGTTCTTC.

The CDR3 spells CASSHPTGDYGYTF. The CDR3 DNA reads TGTGCCAGCAGCCACCCAACAGGAGACTATGGCTACACCTTC. The chain joins TRBV4-2 to TRBJ1-2; the D gene is possibly TRBD1 (5 bases). The germline gives CDR1 LGHNA, CDR2 YNFKEQ. The CDR3 sequence is 14 residues long. V lost 3 bases and J 3 bases, leaving 11 bases between the germline ends.

This clonotype has more than one count but fewer than ten. The chain recombines TRBV28 with TRBJ1-5; D perhaps matches TRBD1 (5 bases). V lost 7 bases and J lost 0, with 10 bases in between. Germline CDR1 reads MDHEN; CDR2 reads SYDVKM. CDR3 length: 14 residues. The CDR3, as DNA: TGTGCCAGCACGACAGACTATAGCAATCAGCCCCAGCATTTT. Its protein is CASTTDYSNQPQHF.

Of note for this clonotype: A junction boundary mismatches the germline segment, possibly from a read error. V is TRBV6-1 and J is TRBJ2-1; no clear D. The CDR3 extends over 15 amino acids. From germline, CDR1 is MNHNS and CDR2 SASEGT. CDR3 sequence: CASSIIPGLGNEEFF. In DNA, the CDR3 is TGTGCCAGCAGTATAATCCCTGGGCTAGGCAATGAGGAGTTCTTC.

This clonotype was seen a handful of times. This rearrangement joins TRBV19 to TRBJ1-2; no firm D call. This CDR3 region has 14 residues. Trimming took off 0 bases at V and 4 bases at J, with 9 bases between the two ends. CDR1 is LNHDA and CDR2 is SQIVND in the germline V gene (reference sequence). CDR3 sequence reads: CASSIEGSFYGYTF. The CDR3 coding sequence is TGTGCCAGTAGTATAGAGGGCTCCTTCTATGGCTACACCTTC.

The chain employs TRBV28 and TRBJ2-7, with unresolved D. The CDR3 has 13 amino acids. V was cut by 7 bases and J by 1 base, with 11 bases left in between. Germline V CDR1 and CDR2: MDHEN, SYDVKM. The CDR3 loop is CASTLDGSYEQYF. The CDR3 DNA sequence: TGTGCCAGCACCTTGGACGGTTCCTACGAGCAGTACTTC.

The gene calls are TRBV27 and TRBJ2-7; no definite D call. Germline V gene sequence: CDR1 MNHEY, CDR2 SMNVEV (reference sequence). V was trimmed by 0 bases and J by 5 bases, leaving 8 bases between them. This CDR3 has 13 amino acids. CDR3 DNA: TGTGCCAGCAGTTTATCGAAGTCCCACGAGCAGTACTTC. Translating gives CASSLSKSHEQYF.

Many counts were recorded for this clonotype. V is TRBV2 and J is TRBJ1-5; weak D call: TRBD1 (6 bases). Trimming took 0 bases from V and 1 from J, leaving 19 bases between them. This CDR3 has 19 residues. The germline V gene has CDR1 SNHLY and CDR2 FYNNEI. CDR3 nucleotides: TGTGCCAGCAGTGAAGCGCTTCGGGGGCTCGGTGTGAGCAATCAGCCCCAGCATTTT. As protein: CASSEALRGLGVSNQPQHF.

This clonotype has a count of ten or more. This chain links TRBV28 with TRBJ1-2, with no clear D. This CDR3 spans 15 amino acids. Trimming left V 7 bases short and J 6 bases short, with 21 bases between. CDR1 is MDHEN, CDR2 SYDVKM, per germline. The CDR3 sequence: CASIKATHEWNGYTF. The CDR3 DNA reads TGTGCCAGCATCAAGGCCACCCATGAATGGAATGGCTACACCTTC.

This clonotype has at least ten counts. The chain joins TRBV7-9 to TRBJ2-7, with TRBD2 as a possible D gene (7 bases). The V and J ends lost 2 bases and 6 bases respectively, with 17 bases between them. The CDR3 consists of 15 residues. Germline V lookup: CDR1 SEHNR, CDR2 FQNEAQ (reference sequence). The CDR3 nucleotides are TGTGCCAGCAGCTTATTAGGAGGGGGAGGGGTCGAGCAGTACTTC. Translation gives CASSLLGGGGVEQYF.

This clonotype was recorded at least ten times. This chain links TRBV9 with TRBJ2-5; 7 bases match TRBD1. This CDR3 comprises 14 residues. V trimming: 4 bases; J trimming: 1 base; junction bases outside the gene matches: 4. Germline loops: CDR1 SGDLS, CDR2 YYNGEE. CDR3 DNA: TGTGCCAGCAGCATACAGGGGTCCCAAGAGACCCAGTACTTC. Translated, it gives CASSIQGSQETQYF.

Turning to this clonotype: The conserved phenylalanine or tryptophan normally closing the CDR3 is absent here, so this likely arose from a read error. This chain links TRBV6-5 with TRBJ1-5; D gene uncertain. The CDR3 length is 13 residues. Germline V gene data show CDR1 as MNHEY and CDR2 as SVGAGI. Trimming pared 5 bases from V and 5 bases from J, leaving 10 bases between. As DNA, the CDR3 is TGTGCCAGCAGTAACGACGGAGATCAGCCCCAGCATTAT. Protein: CASSNDGDQPQHY.

This clonotype was picked up a small number of times. V and J are TRBV19 and TRBJ1-5; TRBD1 matches at 7 bases. Germline lookup yields CDR1 LNHDA and CDR2 SQIVND (reference sequence). This CDR3 is built from 15 residues. J was trimmed by 3 bases and V by 0 bases; bases with no gene match: 2. The CDR3 DNA sequence: TGTGCCAGTAGTATAGACGACAGGGCCAATCAGCCCCAGCATTTT. Protein product: CASSIDDRANQPQHF.

This chain connects TRBV29-1 to TRBJ1-1; D is unclear. The V end lost 6 bases, the J end lost 1 base, and 12 bases lay between the germline ends. Germline V CDR1 and CDR2: SQVTM, ANQGSEA. CDR3 length: 13 amino acids. The CDR3 is CSVTGAGNTEAFF. CDR3 sequence (DNA): TGCAGCGTCACCGGTGCCGGGAACACTGAAGCTTTCTTT.

V is TRBV7-6 and J is TRBJ2-1; weak D call: TRBD1 (5 bases). The CDR3 covers 14 residues. CDR1 SGHVS and CDR2 FNYEAQ come from the germline V gene. The CDR3 region has the DNA TGTAGCAGTCATGGCCAGGGAATCAGCCATGAGCAGTTCTTC. Its protein product is CSSHGQGISHEQFF.

The rearrangement uses TRBV6-2 or TRBV6-3 and TRBJ1-1, with TRBD1 as a possible D gene (6 bases). CDR1 MNHEY and CDR2 SVGEGT come from the germline V gene. Trimming took 6 bases from V and 0 from J, leaving 20 bases between them. The CDR3 covers 17 residues. For the CDR3, the DNA is TGTGCCAGCAGCCCGTCTCCCTACAGGGCTGTGAACACTGAAGCTTTCTTT. Amino acid sequence: CASSPSPYRAVNTEAFF.

In its sample, this clonotype was seen a few times. The chain employs TRBV29-1 and TRBJ2-7, with D possibly TRBD1 on 5 matching bases. The CDR3 runs to 14 residues. The germline V and J ends were trimmed by 7 bases and 1 base, with 17 bases remaining between them. Germline V gives CDR1 SQVTM, CDR2 ANQGSEA. The CDR3 sequence: CSALGSQGSYEQYF. For the CDR3, the DNA is TGCAGCGCCCTCGGTTCGCAGGGTTCCTACGAGCAGTACTTC.

V and J are TRBV6-2 or TRBV6-3 and TRBJ2-7, with D possibly called TRBD1 or TRBD2 (5 bases each). Per germline, CDR1 MNHEY and CDR2 SVGEGT. V was trimmed by 6 bases and J by 5 bases, leaving 20 bases between them. This CDR3 contains 15 residues. Here the CDR3 DNA reads TGTGCCAGCAGCCCGGTCGCCTTCAGGGACCACGAGCAGTACTTC. This translates into CASSPVAFRDHEQYF.

At least ten counts were recorded for this clonotype. V gene TRBV19 combines with J gene TRBJ2-5; 8 bases are a match to TRBD2. The CDR3 totals 17 residues. Germline V lookup: CDR1 LNHDA, CDR2 SQIVND (reference sequence). Trimming at V came to 0 bases and at J to 3 bases, leaving 9 bases not matched to a gene. CDR3 nucleotide sequence: TGTGCCAGTAGTATAGAGTTCGGGAGTAGCGGGGAAGAGACCCAGTACTTC. Protein sequence: CASSIEFGSSGEETQYF.